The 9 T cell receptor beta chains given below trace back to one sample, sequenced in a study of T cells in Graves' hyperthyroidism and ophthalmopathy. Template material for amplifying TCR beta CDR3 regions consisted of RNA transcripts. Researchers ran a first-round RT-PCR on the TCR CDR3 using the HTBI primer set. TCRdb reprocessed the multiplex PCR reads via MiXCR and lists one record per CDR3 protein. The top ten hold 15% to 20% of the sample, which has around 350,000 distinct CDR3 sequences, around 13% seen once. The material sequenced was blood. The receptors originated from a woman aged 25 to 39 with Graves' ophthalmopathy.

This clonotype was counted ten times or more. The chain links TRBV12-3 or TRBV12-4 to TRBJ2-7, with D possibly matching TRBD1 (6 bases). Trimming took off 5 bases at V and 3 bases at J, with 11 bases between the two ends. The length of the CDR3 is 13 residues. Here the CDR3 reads CASSLGQNYEQYF. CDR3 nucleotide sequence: TGTGCCAGCAGTCTCGGACAGAACTACGAGCAGTACTTC.

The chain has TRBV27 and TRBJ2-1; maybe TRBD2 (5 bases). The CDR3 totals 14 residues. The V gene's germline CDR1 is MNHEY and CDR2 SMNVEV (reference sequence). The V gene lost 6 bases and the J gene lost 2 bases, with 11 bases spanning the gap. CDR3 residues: CASRVPGTYNEQFF. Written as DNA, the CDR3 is TGTGCCAGCAGGGTGCCGGGGACCTACAATGAGCAGTTCTTC.

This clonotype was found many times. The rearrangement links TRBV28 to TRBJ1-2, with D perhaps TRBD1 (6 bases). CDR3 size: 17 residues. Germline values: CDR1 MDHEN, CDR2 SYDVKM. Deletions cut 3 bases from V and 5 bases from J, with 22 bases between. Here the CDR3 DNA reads TGTGCCAGCAGTTTGCCGGTTAGGGGGATCTATCGGTATGGCTACACCTTC. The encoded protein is CASSLPVRGIYRYGYTF.

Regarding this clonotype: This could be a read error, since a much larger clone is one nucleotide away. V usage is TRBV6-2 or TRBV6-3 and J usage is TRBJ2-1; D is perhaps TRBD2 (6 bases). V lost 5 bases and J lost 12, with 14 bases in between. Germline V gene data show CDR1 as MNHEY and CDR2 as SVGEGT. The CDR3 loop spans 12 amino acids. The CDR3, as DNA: TGTGCCAGCAGTGGGGTGGAGGGCCCGCAGTTCTTC. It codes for CASSGVEGPQFF.

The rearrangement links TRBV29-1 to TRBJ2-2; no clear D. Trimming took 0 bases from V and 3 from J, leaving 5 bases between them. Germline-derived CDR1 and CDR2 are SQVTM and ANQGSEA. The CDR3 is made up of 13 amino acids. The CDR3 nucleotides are TGCAGCGTTGAAGATCGCCACACCGGGGAGCTGTTTTTT. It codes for CSVEDRHTGELFF.

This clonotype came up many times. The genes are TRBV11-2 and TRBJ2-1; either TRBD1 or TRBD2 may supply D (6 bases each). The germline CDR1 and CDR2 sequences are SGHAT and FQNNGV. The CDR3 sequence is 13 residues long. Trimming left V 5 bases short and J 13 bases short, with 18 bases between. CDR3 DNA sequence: TGTGCCAGCAGCCTGGTTGAACAGGGAGGTCAGTTCTTC. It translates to CASSLVEQGGQFF.

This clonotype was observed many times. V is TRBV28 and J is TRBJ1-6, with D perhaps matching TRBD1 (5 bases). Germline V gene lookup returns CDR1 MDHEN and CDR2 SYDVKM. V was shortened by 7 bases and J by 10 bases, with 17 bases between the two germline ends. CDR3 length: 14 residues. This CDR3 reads CASILTGVKSPLHF. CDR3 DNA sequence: TGTGCCAGCATCCTCACGGGGGTAAAGTCACCCCTCCACTTT.

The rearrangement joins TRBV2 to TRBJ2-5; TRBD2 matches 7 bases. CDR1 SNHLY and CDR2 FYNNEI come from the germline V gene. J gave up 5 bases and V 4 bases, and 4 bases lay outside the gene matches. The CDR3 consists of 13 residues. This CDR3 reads CASSGLADETQYF. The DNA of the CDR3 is TGTGCCAGCAGTGGACTAGCAGACGAGACCCAGTACTTC. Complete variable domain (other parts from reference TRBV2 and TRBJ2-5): EPEVTQTPSHQVTQMGQEVILRCVPISNHLYFYWYRQILGQKVEFLVSFYNNEISEKSEIFDDQFSVERPDGSNFTLKIRSTKLEDSAMYFCASSGLADETQYFGPGTRLLVL.

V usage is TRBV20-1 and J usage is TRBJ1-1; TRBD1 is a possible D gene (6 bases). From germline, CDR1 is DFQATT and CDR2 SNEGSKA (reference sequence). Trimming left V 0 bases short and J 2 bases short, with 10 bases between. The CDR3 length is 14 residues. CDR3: CSAREGGPNTEAFF. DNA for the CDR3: TGCAGTGCTAGAGAAGGGGGTCCCAACACTGAAGCTTTCTTT.